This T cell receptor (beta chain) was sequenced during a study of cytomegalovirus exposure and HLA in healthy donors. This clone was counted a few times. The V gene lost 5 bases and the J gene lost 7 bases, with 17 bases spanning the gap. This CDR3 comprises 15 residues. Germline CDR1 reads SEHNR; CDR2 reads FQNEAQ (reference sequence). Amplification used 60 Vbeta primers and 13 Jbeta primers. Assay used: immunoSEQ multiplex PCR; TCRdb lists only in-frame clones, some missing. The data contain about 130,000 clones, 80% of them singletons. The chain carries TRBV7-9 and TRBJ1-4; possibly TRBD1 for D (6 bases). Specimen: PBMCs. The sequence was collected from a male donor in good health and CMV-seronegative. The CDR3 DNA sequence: TGTGCCAGCAGCGTTCCACAGGGTGTGCTTGAAAAACTGTTTTTT. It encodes CASSVPQGVLEKLFF.